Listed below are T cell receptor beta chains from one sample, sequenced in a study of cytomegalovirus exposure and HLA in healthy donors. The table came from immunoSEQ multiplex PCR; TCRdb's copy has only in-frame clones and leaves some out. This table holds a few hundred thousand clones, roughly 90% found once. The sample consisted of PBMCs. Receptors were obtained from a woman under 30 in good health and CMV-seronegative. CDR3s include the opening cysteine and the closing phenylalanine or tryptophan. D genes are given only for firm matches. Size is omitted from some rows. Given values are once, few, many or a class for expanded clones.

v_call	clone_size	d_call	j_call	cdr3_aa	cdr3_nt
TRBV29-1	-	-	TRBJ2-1	CSGSKRNEQFF	TGCAGCGGGAGTAAGCGGAATGAGCAGTTCTTC
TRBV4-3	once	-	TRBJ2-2	CASSQEPFSGQGAGELFF	TGCGCCAGCAGCCAAGAACCATTCAGCGGGCAAGGGGCCGGGGAGCTGTTTTTT
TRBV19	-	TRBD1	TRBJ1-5	CASSIRDRSQPQHF	TGTGCCAGTAGTATTAGGGACAGGTCTCAGCCCCAGCATTTT
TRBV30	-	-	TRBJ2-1	CAWRGGSSYNEQFF	TGTGCCTGGAGAGGAGGGAGCTCCTACAATGAGCAGTTCTTC
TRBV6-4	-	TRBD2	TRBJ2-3	CASSEGGVDTDTQYF	TGTGCCAGCAGTGAGGGGGGGGTAGACACAGATACGCAGTATTTT
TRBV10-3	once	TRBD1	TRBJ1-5	CAISATGGGDQPQHF	TGTGCCATCAGCGCGACAGGGGGCGGAGATCAGCCCCAGCATTTT
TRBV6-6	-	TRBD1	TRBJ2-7	CASSSTGGSYEQYF	TGTGCCAGCAGTTCGACAGGGGGCAGCTACGAGCAGTACTTC
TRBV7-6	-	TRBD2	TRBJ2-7	CASSSRTSGSKDEQYF	TGTGCCAGCAGCTCCCGGACTAGCGGGAGTAAAGACGAGCAGTACTTC
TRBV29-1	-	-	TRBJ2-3	CSVESSTDTQYF	TGCAGCGTTGAGTCGAGCACAGATACGCAGTATTTT
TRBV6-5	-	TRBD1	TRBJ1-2	CASSRAGTVYGYTF	TGTGCCAGCAGCCGTGCCGGGACAGTCTATGGCTACACCTTC
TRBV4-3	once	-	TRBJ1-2	CASSQDTWSGFANYGYTF	TGCGCCAGCAGCCAAGATACTTGGTCGGGGTTCGCTAACTATGGCTACACCTTC
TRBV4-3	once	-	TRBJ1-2	CASSQEVGDYGYTF	TGCGCCAGCAGCCAAGAGGTAGGGGACTATGGCTACACCTTC
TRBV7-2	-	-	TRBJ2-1	CASTPTVQSNNEQFF	TGTGCCAGCACCCCGACAGTACAGAGCAATAATGAGCAGTTCTTC
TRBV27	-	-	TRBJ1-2	CASNIAGGGRMSYTF	TGTGCCAGCAATATCGCGGGGGGCGGCAGGATGAGCTACACCTTC
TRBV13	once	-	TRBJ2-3	CASSLSRSDTQYF	TGTGCCAGCAGCCTAAGCCGCTCAGATACGCAGTATTTT
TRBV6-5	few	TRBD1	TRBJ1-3	CASSQDRFSGNTIYF	TGTGCCAGCAGCCAGGACAGGTTCTCTGGAAACACCATATATTTT
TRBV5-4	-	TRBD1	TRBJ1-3	CASSLGTGAVAGNTIYF	TGTGCCAGCAGCTTGGGTACAGGGGCCGTAGCTGGAAACACCATATATTTT
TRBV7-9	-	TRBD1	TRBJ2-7	CASSATTGALHEQYF	TGTGCCAGCAGCGCAACGACAGGGGCACTCCACGAGCAGTACTTC
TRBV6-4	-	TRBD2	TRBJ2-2	CASSPPAGGRIAGELFF	TGTGCCAGCAGTCCCCCAGCGGGGGGGCGGATTGCCGGGGAGCTGTTTTTT
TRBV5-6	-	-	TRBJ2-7	CASSDRLRAYEQYF	TGTGCCAGCAGCGATAGACTGCGGGCCTACGAGCAGTACTTC
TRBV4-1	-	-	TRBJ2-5	CASSQLIQGQETQYF	TGCGCCAGCAGCCAATTAATACAGGGTCAAGAGACCCAGTACTTC